The text below deals with one T cell receptor beta chain. No antigen is known for it. The sample is drawn from a study of monozygotic twins with inflammatory bowel disease. Findings and caveats of the study: Reduced clonotype sharing with other individuals was observed in IBD patients relative to healthy twins, especially with disease activity. Twin concordance left repertoire similarity unchanged, with limited power a possible explanation for this lack of difference.

The UMIs contained a 6-nucleotide sample barcode. They were added by template switching during cDNA synthesis. TCRdb derives one entry per CDR3 protein from the 5' RACE reads, leaving out DNA. The sample totals around 210,000 distinct CDR3 sequences; its top ten clones hold 7.5% to 9.5%. Germline V lookup: CDR1 SGHKS, CDR2 YYEKEE (reference sequence). CDR3 size: 15 residues. This sequence originates from a human donor with ulcerative colitis or Crohn's disease, or a healthy co-twin of an affected twin (not recorded which). Material for sequencing was blood. This chain joins TRBV5-5 and TRBJ2-3; TCRdb selects TRBD2, and the lack of DNA leaves this call unchecked. CDR3 sequence: CASSFGAGPPYTRYF. The full variable domain, rest sourced from reference TRBV5-5 and TRBJ2-3, is DAGVTQSPTHLIKTRGQQVTLRCSPISGHKSVSWYQQVLGQGPQFIFQYYEKEERGRGNFPDRFSARQFPNYSSELNVNALLLGDSALYLCASSFGAGPPYTRYFGPGTRLTVL.